Following are 3 T cell receptor beta chains from one sample sequenced in a study of T cells in Graves' hyperthyroidism and ophthalmopathy. Authors of the study amplified TCR beta CDR3 regions from RNA transcripts. HTBI primers were used for first-round RT-PCR of the TCR CDR3. TCRdb re-analysed the multiplex PCR reads in MiXCR, keeping a single row per CDR3 protein. Of under 400,000 distinct CDR3 sequences listed, approximately 25% are singletons. Sequences were obtained from blood. These receptors all stem from a man between 45 and 60 years old with Graves' hyperthyroidism.

The chain has TRBV6-1 and TRBJ2-1, with D uncertain. V was clipped by 6 bases and J by 7 bases, with 10 bases between them. Germline CDR1 and CDR2: MNHNS and SASEGT. The CDR3 spans 12 residues. The CDR3 loop is CASSEIRNEQFF. CDR3 DNA: TGTGCCAGCAGCGAGATCAGAAATGAGCAGTTCTTC.

This clonotype was seen ten or more times. J is TRBJ2-3 and V is TRBV12-3 or TRBV12-4; D is uncertain. The CDR3 covers 14 residues. V lost 4 bases and J lost 4, with 12 bases in between. The CDR3 spells CASSSDLRPDTQYF. The CDR3 DNA sequence: TGTGCCAGCAGTTCTGACCTTCGACCAGATACGCAGTATTTT.

This clonotype was picked up a small number of times. V usage is TRBV3-1 and J usage is TRBJ2-2; D is uncertain. Germline CDR1 is LGHDT and CDR2 is YNNKEL (reference sequence). The CDR3 spans 12 residues. Trimming stripped 0 bases from V and 8 bases from J, with 4 bases between. The chain's CDR3 is CASSQDRGELFF. The CDR3 DNA reads as TGTGCCAGCAGCCAAGACAGGGGGGAGCTGTTTTTT.